This TCR beta chain derives from a study of radiotherapy plus CTLA-4 blockade in lung cancer. Notes on the study in general: In blood, tumor-derived TCR clones expanded after radiotherapy plus ipilimumab.

Profiled with immunoSEQ multiplex PCR; TCRdb holds only in-frame clones, not every one. The table lists 35,000 to 55,000 clones, roughly two thirds of them singletons. Points on this clone: Its target is not known.

The CDR3 is 15 amino acids. Trimming took 0 bases from V and 6 from J; bases not matched to a gene: 4. The V gene's germline CDR1 is LGHNA and CDR2 YNFKEQ. Those patients who had chemo-refractory metastatic non-small-cell lung cancer were given focal radiation along with CTLA-4 blockade through ipilimumab. This receptor was taken from a human donor with non-small cell lung cancer who had a partial response to radiotherapy plus ipilimumab. The chain combines TRBV4-2 with TRBJ2-7; 11 nucleotides align to TRBD2. This material consisted of peripheral blood, taken from a patient treated with radiotherapy plus ipilimumab. CDR3 nucleotide sequence: TGTGCCAGCAGCCAAGAACTAGCGGGAGTCACCGAGCAGTACTTC. Amino acid sequence: CASSQELAGVTEQYF.